These 18 T cell receptor beta chains share one sample of origin, sequenced in a study of blood T cell repertoires in COVID-19. Data came from immunoSEQ multiplex PCR; TCRdb stores just in-frame clones and leaves some out. Seen here are roughly 250,000 clones, around 88% observed once, and the top ten hold roughly 1.2%. The sample comprised PBMCs or T cells enriched from blood (not recorded which). All receptors derive from a woman in her forties with acute COVID-19.

This clone has only one observation. This chain uses TRBV19 with TRBJ1-5, with D possibly matching TRBD1 (6 bases). Germline V gives CDR1 LNHDA, CDR2 SQIVND (reference sequence). The V end was cut by 2 bases, the J end by 2 bases, with 13 bases between. This CDR3 spans 16 amino acids. The CDR3 DNA is TGTGCCAGTAGTATAAGACAGGAGACGGGCAATCAGCCCCAGCATTTT. This gives the protein CASSIRQETGNQPQHF.

The J gene is TRBJ1-5, the V gene TRBV10-3; TRBD1 matches at 8 bases. The V and J ends lost 4 bases and 6 bases, in that order; junction bases with no gene match: 5. The CDR3 consists of 14 residues. Per germline, CDR1 ENHRY and CDR2 SYGVKD. The CDR3 spells CAISVQGASQPQHF. The CDR3 coding sequence is TGTGCCATCAGTGTCCAGGGGGCCAGTCAGCCCCAGCATTTT.

The chain links TRBV2 to TRBJ2-1; 8 positions match TRBD2. Per germline, CDR1 SNHLY and CDR2 FYNNEI. This CDR3 region has 17 residues. V dropped 7 bases and J dropped 1; count of bases not matched to a gene: 12. This CDR3 reads CASTMRGAGASYNEQFF. CDR3 DNA sequence: TGTGCCAGCACCATGAGGGGAGCGGGAGCGTCCTACAATGAGCAGTTCTTC.

The V and J genes are TRBV5-1 and TRBJ1-5; D is perhaps TRBD1 (6 bases). Germline CDR1 is SGHRS and CDR2 is YFSETQ. With 2 bases removed from V and 6 bases from J, the gap between germline ends came to 15 bases. The CDR3 covers 15 residues. CDR3 coding DNA: TGCGCCAGCAGCTTTAATGGGGGCCCTTCTCAGCCCCAGCATTTT. It is translated as CASSFNGGPSQPQHF.

The chain links TRBV18 to TRBJ2-5; the match to TRBD2 covers 11 bases. Germline CDR1 and CDR2: KGHSH and LQKENI. The CDR3 length is 16 residues. J lost 1 base, V lost 3 bases, and 4 bases had no gene match. Here the CDR3 DNA reads TGTGCCAGCTCACCGCTAGGACTAGCGGGCCAAGAGACCCAGTACTTC. Translation gives CASSPLGLAGQETQYF.

This chain uses TRBV5-1 with TRBJ1-1; D may be TRBD1 (5 bases). Germline V gene data show CDR1 as SGHRS and CDR2 as YFSETQ. Trimming took 7 bases from V and 5 from J, leaving 24 bases between them. The CDR3 covers 16 residues. CDR3 coding DNA: TGCGCCAGCTCTATAGGTGGGCGGATGCGGGGGACTGAAGCTTTCTTT. Translation: CASSIGGRMRGTEAFF.

The gene calls are TRBV5-1 and TRBJ1-5; possibly TRBD1 for D (5 bases). V was clipped by 6 bases and J by 0 bases, with 13 bases between them. Germline loops: CDR1 SGHRS, CDR2 YFSETQ. This CDR3 contains 15 residues. The CDR3 reads CASKPGSSSNQPQHF. Written as DNA, the CDR3 is TGCGCCAGCAAACCAGGGTCGAGTAGCAATCAGCCCCAGCATTTT.

The V gene is TRBV24-1, the J gene TRBJ1-2, with D perhaps TRBD1 (5 bases). The V gene lost 4 bases and the J gene lost 4 bases, with 12 bases spanning the gap. This CDR3 has 14 residues. CDR1 is KGHDR and CDR2 is SFDVKD in the germline V gene. The CDR3 is CATSEYGHPYGYTF. The CDR3 DNA sequence: TGTGCCACCAGTGAATATGGACACCCCTATGGCTACACCTTC.

The chain is built from TRBV11-3 and TRBJ2-1, with 11 bases identical to TRBD2. Germline CDR1 reads SGHNT; CDR2 reads YENEEA. This CDR3 region has 15 residues. With 2 bases clipped from V and 8 bases from J, the junction kept 5 bases outside the gene matches. The DNA of the CDR3 is TGTGCCAGCAGCTTAACTAGCGGGAGTGTGTATGAGCAGTTCTTC. Amino acid sequence: CASSLTSGSVYEQFF.

Only a few counts were recorded for this clone. J is TRBJ2-7 and V is TRBV11-2; 9 bases map to TRBD2. Looked up from germline, CDR1 is SGHAT and CDR2 is FQNNGV. V shed 5 bases and J 3 bases; nucleotides not matched to a gene: 8. The CDR3 is made up of 15 amino acids. Here the CDR3 reads CASSRQGLARYEQYV. The CDR3 DNA is TGTGCCAGCAGCCGACAAGGACTAGCGCGCTACGAGCAGTACGTC.

J is TRBJ2-3 and V is TRBV28, with 7 nucleotides matching TRBD2. The germline CDR1 and CDR2 sequences are MDHEN and SYDVKM. The CDR3 runs 15 residues. V dropped 6 bases and J dropped 0; count of bases not matched to a gene: 6. This CDR3 is CASRGTTSSTDTQYF. The CDR3 DNA sequence: TGTGCCAGCAGAGGGACTACCTCTAGCACAGATACGCAGTATTTT.

The chain carries TRBV30 and TRBJ1-2; 7 bases align to TRBD1. Germline V CDR1 and CDR2: GTSNPN, SVGIG (reference sequence). The CDR3 runs to 13 residues. After removal of 5 bases from V and 4 bases from J, the junction contained 7 bases not matched to a gene. The CDR3: CAWARTGVYGYTF. The DNA of the CDR3 is TGTGCCTGGGCGAGGACAGGCGTCTATGGCTACACCTTC.

V and J are TRBV4-3 and TRBJ2-1; possibly TRBD2 for D (6 bases). The CDR3 spans 16 residues. V was clipped by 2 bases and J by 5 bases, with 16 bases between them. CDR1 and CDR2 (germline): LGHNA, YSLEER. CDR3 coding DNA: TGCGCCAGCAGCCAACACCCCGGTAGCGGTGACAATGAGCAGTTCTTC. Its translation: CASSQHPGSGDNEQFF.

The rearrangement links TRBV19 to TRBJ1-5; D unresolved. V gave up 3 bases and J gave up 7 bases, with 13 bases separating them. CDR1 is LNHDA and CDR2 is SQIVND in the germline V gene (reference sequence). The CDR3 runs to 14 residues. The DNA for the CDR3 is TGTGCCAGTAGTATGACCCCCAGGCCCCAGCCCCAGCATTTT. It translates to CASSMTPRPQPQHF.

The V and J genes are TRBV27 and TRBJ2-7, with D possibly TRBD1 on 6 matching bases. This CDR3 is built from 14 residues. V lost 3 bases and J lost 7, with 16 bases in between. CDR1 MNHEY and CDR2 SMNVEV come from the germline V gene (reference sequence). The CDR3, as DNA: TGTGCCAGCAGTTTCAAGGCAGGGGAATTTGAGCAGTACTTC. Protein product: CASSFKAGEFEQYF.

The chain couples TRBV25-1 to TRBJ2-7; 7 bases are a match to TRBD2. V lost 1 base to trimming and J lost 5 bases; unmatched junction nucleotides: 2. The CDR3 totals 13 residues. Germline V gene sequence: CDR1 MGHDK, CDR2 SYGVNS. The CDR3 here is CASSEWGRDEQYF. CDR3 DNA sequence: TGTGCCAGCAGTGAATGGGGGAGGGACGAGCAGTACTTC.

The chain carries TRBV21-1 and TRBJ2-4; the D segment call TRBD2 is taken from the table without a DNA check. TRBV21-1 is reported as a pseudogene. This CDR3 is built from 16 residues. The CDR3 DNA is TGTGCCAGCAGCAAAGCGGGAGGTGAAGCCAAAAACATTCAGTACTTC. Protein: CASSKAGGEAKNIQYF.

The J gene is TRBJ1-2, the V gene TRBV5-6; 8 bases align to TRBD1. Germline loops: CDR1 SGHDT, CDR2 YYEEEE. Trimming removed 4 bases from V and 6 bases from J; junction bases left unmatched: 11. This CDR3 is 15 amino acids long. CDR3 sequence reads: CASSARDRTIHGYTF. As DNA, the CDR3 is TGTGCCAGCAGCGCGAGGGACAGGACTATACATGGCTACACCTTC.